Listed here are 7 T cell receptor beta chains from one sample, sequenced in a study of beta chain features in type 1 diabetes. Study results and limitations: Shorter TCRB CDR3s, moderately but significantly so, were found in Type 1 diabetes patients in all four CD4+ subsets.

As every portion of the isolated RNA was reverse transcribed, the sequencing read expressed TCRB transcripts. Generated by immunoSEQ multiplex PCR, the TCRdb table keeps only in-frame clones and is missing some. The sample consists of about 190,000 clones, 7.8% of them appearing once. The antigens for these receptors are not known. Material for sequencing was central memory CD4+ T cells from blood. The receptors were gathered from a woman in her thirties or forties with type 1 diabetes.

V is TRBV28 and J is TRBJ2-7, with 10 bases matching TRBD1. After removal of 8 bases from V and 4 bases from J, the junction contained 5 bases not matched to a gene. Germline assignment: CDR1 MDHEN and CDR2 SYDVKM. The CDR3 covers 13 residues. CDR3: CASGPGQGYEQYF. CDR3 nucleotides: TGTGCCAGCGGACCGGGACAGGGGTACGAGCAGTACTTC.

This clone was recorded a few times. The rearrangement uses TRBV9 and TRBJ2-1, with TRBD2 matching over 14 bases. The CDR3 covers 18 residues. With V trimmed by 4 bases and J by 7 bases, 13 bases remained unmatched. CDR1 is SGDLS, CDR2 YYNGEE, per germline. For the CDR3, the DNA is TGTGCCAGCAGCCTAGGACTAGCGGGAGGCCTGGGAACGAATGAGCAGTTCTTC. It codes for CASSLGLAGGLGTNEQFF.

The chain recombines TRBV30 with TRBJ1-1; TRBD1 matches 7 bases. V trimming: 0 bases; J trimming: 4 bases; junction bases outside the gene matches: 2. This CDR3 contains 13 residues. CDR1 GTSNPN and CDR2 SVGIG come from the germline V gene (reference sequence). CDR3: CAWSVQGFTEAFF. The CDR3 DNA sequence: TGTGCCTGGAGTGTACAGGGGTTCACTGAAGCTTTCTTT.

This chain connects TRBV5-6 to TRBJ2-7, with 9 bases lining up with TRBD2. Trimming took 0 bases from V and 0 from J; bases not matched to a gene: 1. The CDR3 contains 15 residues. Looked up from germline, CDR1 is SGHDT and CDR2 is YYEEEE. The CDR3 DNA reads as TGTGCCAGCAGCTTGGGTAGCGGGAGCTCCTACGAGCAGTACTTC. Translation gives CASSLGSGSSYEQYF.

The genes are TRBV7-3 and TRBJ2-1, with TRBD2 matching 14 bases. V lost 5 bases to trimming and J lost 7 bases; unmatched junction nucleotides: 4. Germline V gene sequence: CDR1 SGHTA, CDR2 FQGTGA. The CDR3 totals 15 residues. The chain's CDR3 is CASSPGTSGSNEQFF. CDR3 bases: TGTGCCAGCAGCCCCGGGACTAGCGGGAGTAATGAGCAGTTCTTC.

The chain has TRBV7-3 and TRBJ2-3; D is unresolved. Germline CDR1 is SGHTA and CDR2 is FQGTGA. CDR3 size: 14 residues. V was clipped by 5 bases and J by 4 bases, with 13 bases between them. The chain's CDR3 is CASSPLSSADTQYF. DNA for the CDR3: TGTGCCAGCAGCCCGTTGTCTTCGGCAGATACGCAGTATTTT.

The J gene is TRBJ2-4, the V gene TRBV6-5; tentatively, D is TRBD1 (5 bases). This CDR3 has 15 residues. Per the germline V gene, CDR1 is MNHEY and CDR2 is SVGAGI. V was shortened by 6 bases and J by 1 base, with 13 bases between the two germline ends. CDR3 amino acids: CASSQTAGAKNIQYF. The CDR3 DNA is TGTGCCAGCAGCCAAACGGCAGGGGCCAAAAACATTCAGTACTTC.